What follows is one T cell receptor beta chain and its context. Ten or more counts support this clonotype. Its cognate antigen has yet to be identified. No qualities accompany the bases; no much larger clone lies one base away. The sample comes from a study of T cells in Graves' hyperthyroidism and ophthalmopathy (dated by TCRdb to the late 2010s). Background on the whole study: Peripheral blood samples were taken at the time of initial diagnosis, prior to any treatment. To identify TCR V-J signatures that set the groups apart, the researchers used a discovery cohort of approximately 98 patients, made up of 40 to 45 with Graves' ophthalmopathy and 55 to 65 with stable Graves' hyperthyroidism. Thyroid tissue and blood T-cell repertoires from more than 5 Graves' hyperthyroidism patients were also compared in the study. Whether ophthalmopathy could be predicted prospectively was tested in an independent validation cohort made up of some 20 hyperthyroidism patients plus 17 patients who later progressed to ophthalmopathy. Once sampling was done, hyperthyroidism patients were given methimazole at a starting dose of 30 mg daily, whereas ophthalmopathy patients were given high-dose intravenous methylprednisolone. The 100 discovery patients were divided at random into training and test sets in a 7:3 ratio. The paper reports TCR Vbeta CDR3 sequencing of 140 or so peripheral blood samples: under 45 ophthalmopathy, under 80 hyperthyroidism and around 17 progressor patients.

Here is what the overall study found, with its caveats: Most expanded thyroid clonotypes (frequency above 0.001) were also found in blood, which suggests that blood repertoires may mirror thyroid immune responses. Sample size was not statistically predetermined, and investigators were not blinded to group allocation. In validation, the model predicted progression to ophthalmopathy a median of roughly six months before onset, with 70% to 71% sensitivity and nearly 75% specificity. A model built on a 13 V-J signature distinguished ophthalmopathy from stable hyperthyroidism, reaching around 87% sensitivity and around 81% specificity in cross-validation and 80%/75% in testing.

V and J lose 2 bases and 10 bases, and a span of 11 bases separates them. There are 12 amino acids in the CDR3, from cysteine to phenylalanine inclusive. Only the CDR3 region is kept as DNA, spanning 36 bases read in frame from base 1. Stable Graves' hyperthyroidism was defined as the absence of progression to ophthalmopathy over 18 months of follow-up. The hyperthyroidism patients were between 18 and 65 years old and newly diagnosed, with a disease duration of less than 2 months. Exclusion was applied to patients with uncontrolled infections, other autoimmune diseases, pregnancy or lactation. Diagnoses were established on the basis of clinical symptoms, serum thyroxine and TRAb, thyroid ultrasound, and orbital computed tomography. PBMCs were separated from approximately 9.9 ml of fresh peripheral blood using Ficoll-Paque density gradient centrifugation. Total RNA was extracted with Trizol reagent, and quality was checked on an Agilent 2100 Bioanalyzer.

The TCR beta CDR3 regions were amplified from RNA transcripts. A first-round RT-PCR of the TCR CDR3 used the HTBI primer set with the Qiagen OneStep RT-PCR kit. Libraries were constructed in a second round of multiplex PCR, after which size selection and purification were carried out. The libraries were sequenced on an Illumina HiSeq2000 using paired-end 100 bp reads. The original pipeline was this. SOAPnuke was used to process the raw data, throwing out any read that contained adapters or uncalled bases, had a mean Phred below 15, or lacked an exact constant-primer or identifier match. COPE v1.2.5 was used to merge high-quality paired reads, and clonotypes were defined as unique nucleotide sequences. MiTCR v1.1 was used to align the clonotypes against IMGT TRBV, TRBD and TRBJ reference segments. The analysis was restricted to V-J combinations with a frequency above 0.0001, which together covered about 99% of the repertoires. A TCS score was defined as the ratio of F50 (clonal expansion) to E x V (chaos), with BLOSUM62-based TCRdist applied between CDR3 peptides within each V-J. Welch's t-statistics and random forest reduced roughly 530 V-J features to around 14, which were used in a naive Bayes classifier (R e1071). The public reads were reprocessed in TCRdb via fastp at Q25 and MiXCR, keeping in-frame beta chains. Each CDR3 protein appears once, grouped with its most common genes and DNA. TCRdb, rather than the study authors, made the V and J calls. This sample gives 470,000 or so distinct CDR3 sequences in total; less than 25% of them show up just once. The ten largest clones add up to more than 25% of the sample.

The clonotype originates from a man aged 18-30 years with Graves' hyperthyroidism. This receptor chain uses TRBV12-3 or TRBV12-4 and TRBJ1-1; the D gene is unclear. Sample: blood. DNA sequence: TGTGCCAGCAGTTTAACCCGGTGGGGAGCTTTCTTT. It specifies CASSLTRWGAFF.